This entry is about one T cell receptor beta chain. Its antigen is not identified. The CDR3 consists of 11 residues. Germline V gives CDR1 SNHLY, CDR2 FYNNEI. Trimming cost V 7 bases and J 5 bases, with 7 bases left between them. Method: immunoSEQ multiplex PCR; TCRdb's copy keeps in-frame clones and lacks some. The repertoire consists of 60,000 or so clones, with 60% to 80% occurring once and the leading ten covering around 8.9%. The data were taken from a study of T cell clones after liver transplantation. Study background: HCV positivity affected three of eight recipients; the rest lacked autoimmune or viral indications. Without induction therapy, subjects received standard immunosuppression until 12-24 months post-transplant. Tolerance: complete withdrawal held at least one year, liver enzymes staying within twice normal.

Study-wide results and limits: In most of the 8 subjects, circulating graft-donor-reactive CD4 TCRbeta sequences fell significantly after transplant.

The sample was CD4+ T cells from blood, taken at the 22-month timepoint. The TCR originated in a human patient who received a liver transplant. Some T cells may be the graft donor's. V usage is TRBV2 and J usage is TRBJ2-3; D remains ambiguous. The CDR3 spells CASKAEDTQYF. The CDR3 bases are TGTGCCAGCAAGGCAGAAGATACGCAGTATTTT.